The clone carrying this T cell receptor beta chain has more than one count but fewer than ten. This entry comes from a study of blood T cell repertoires in COVID-19. Study in general: PBMCs, B-cell-depleted T cells, or T cells were the source of the cDNA or gDNA that made up the material.

Per the original methods: Nucleated cell counts were estimated from reference gene primer amplification. TCRdb's table, derived via immunoSEQ multiplex PCR, lists solely in-frame clones and lacks some. That table is the source of V, J and clone size, and D and trimming were worked out from the DNA. This table has some 350,000 clones, around 89% appearing once. V lost 4 bases to trimming and J lost 5 bases, with 6 bases between them. The CDR3 length is 11 residues. CDR1 is ENHRY, CDR2 SYGVKD, per germline. The rearrangement links TRBV10-3 to TRBJ2-7; D ambiguous. This TCR was recovered from a woman between 25 and 40 years old with COVID-19, enrolled during active disease. The sample taken for sequencing was peripheral blood. The CDR3 DNA reads as TGTGCCATCAGTGCTCTTAACGAGCAGTACTTC. This gives the protein CAISALNEQYF.